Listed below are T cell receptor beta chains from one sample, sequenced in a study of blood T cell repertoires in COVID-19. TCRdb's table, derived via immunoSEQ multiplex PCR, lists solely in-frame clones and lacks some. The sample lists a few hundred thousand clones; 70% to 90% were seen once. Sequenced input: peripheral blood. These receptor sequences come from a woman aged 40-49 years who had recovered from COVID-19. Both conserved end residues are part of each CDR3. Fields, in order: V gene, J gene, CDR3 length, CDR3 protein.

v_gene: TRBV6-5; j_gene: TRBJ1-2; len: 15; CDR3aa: CASSYGTGVIYGYTF
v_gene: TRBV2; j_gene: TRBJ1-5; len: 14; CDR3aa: CASRGLRGNQPQHF
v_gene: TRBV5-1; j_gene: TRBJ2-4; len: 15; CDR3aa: CASSLVLGQGDIQYF
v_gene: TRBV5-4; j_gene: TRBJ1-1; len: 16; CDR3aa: CASSLMGRQGNTEAFF
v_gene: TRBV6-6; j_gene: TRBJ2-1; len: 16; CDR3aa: CASSRILAGVYNEQFF
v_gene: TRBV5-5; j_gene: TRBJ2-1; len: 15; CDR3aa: CASSLLGTGSDEQFF
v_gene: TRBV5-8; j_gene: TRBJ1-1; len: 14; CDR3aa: CASSLGGGWTEAFF
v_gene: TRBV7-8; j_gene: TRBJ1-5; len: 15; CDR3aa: CASSLGGRINQPQHF
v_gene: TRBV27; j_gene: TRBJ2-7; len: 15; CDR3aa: CASSFLWDSTYEQYF
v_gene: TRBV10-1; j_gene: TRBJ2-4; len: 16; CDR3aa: CASRAGVSIAKNIQYF
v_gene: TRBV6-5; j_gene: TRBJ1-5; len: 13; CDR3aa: CASQQGSNQPQHF
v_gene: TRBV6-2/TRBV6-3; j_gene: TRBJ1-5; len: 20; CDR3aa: CASSYPGQGPRRYSNQPQHF
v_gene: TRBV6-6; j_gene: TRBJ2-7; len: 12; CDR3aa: CATETGGDEQYF
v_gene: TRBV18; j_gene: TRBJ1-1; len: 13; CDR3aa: CASSRGPQTEAFF
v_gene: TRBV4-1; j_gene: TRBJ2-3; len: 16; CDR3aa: CASSLDQGASTDTQYF
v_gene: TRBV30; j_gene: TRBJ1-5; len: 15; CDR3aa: CAWSVGAGGNQPQHF
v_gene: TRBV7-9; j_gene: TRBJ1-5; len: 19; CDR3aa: CASSLEAARDREQYQPQHF
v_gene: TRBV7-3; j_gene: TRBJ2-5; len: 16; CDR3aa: CASSLLGRANSETQYF
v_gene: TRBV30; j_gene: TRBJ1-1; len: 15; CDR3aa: CAWSLGLTAPTEAFF
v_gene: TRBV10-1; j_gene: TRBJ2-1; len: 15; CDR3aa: CASSEGGLANNEQFF
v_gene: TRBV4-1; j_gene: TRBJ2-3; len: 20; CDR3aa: CASSQRWGPGLALSTDTQYF
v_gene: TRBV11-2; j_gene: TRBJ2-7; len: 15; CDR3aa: CASSLGGRSSYEQYF
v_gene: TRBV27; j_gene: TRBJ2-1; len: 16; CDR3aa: CASNRFGTSDHNEQFF
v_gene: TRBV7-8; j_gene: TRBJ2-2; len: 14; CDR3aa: CATPDSGGTGELFF